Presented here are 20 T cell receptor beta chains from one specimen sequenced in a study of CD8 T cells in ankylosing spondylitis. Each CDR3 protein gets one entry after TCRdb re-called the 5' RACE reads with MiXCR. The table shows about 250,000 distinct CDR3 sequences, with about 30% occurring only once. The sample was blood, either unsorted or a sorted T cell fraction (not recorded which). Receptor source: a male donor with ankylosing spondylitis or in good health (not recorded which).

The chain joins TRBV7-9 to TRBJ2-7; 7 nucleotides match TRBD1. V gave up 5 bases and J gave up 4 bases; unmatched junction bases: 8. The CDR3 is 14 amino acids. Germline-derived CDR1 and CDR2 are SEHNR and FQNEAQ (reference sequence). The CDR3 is CASSGGRGWYEQYF. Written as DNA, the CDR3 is TGTGCCAGCAGCGGGGGCAGGGGGTGGTACGAGCAGTACTTC. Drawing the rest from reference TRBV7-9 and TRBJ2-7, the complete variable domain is DTGVSQNPRHKITKRGQNVTFRCDPISEHNRLYWYRQTLGQGPEFLTYFQNEAQLEKSRLLSDRFSAERPKGSFSTLEIQRTEQGDSAMYLCASSGGRGWYEQYFGPGTRLTVT.

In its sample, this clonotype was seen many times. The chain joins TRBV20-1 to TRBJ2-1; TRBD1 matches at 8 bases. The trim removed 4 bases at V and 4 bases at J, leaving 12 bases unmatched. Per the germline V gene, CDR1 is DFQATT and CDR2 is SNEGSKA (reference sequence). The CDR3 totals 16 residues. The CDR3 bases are TGCAGTGCTAACCCTCCCTGGGACAGGCCGTACAATGAGCAGTTCTTC. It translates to CSANPPWDRPYNEQFF.

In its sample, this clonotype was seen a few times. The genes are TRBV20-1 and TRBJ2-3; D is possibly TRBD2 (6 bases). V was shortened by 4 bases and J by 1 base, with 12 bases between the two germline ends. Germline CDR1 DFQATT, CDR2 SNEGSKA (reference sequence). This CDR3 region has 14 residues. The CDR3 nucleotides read TGCAGTGCTATACCGGGACTCGGCACAGATACGCAGTATTTT. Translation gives CSAIPGLGTDTQYF.

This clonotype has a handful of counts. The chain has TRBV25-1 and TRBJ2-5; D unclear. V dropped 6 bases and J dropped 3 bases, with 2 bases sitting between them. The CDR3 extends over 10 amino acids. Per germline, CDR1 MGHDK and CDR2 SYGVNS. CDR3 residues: CASREETQYF. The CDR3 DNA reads TGTGCCAGCAGGGAAGAGACCCAGTACTTC. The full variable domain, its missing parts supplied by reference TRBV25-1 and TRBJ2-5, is EADIYQTPRYLVIGTGKKITLECSQTMGHDKMYWYQQDPGMELHLIHYSYGVNSTEKGDLSSESTVSRIRTEHFPLTLESARPSHTSQYLCASREETQYFGPGTRLLVL.

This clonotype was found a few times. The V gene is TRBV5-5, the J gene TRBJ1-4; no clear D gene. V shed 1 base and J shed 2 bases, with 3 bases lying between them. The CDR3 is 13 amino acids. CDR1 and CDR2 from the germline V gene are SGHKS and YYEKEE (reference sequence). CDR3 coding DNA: TGTGCCAGCAGCTTGCGTACTAATGAAAAACTGTTTTTT. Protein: CASSLRTNEKLFF.

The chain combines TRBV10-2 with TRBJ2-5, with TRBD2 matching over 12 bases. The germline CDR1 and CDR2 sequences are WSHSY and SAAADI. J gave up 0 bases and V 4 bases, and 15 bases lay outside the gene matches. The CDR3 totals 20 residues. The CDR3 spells CASSVSISVGTSGYQETQYF. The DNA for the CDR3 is TGCGCCAGCAGTGTATCTATCAGTGTCGGGACTAGCGGGTACCAAGAGACCCAGTACTTC.

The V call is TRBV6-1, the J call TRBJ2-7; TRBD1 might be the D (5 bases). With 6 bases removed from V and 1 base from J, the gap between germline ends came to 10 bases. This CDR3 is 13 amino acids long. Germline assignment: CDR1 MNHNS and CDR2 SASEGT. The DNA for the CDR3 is TGTGCCAGCAGAAGGGGCAGATCCTACGAGCAGTACTTC. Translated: CASRRGRSYEQYF.

CDR3 sequence reads: CASGTSLPYNEQFF. The CDR3, as DNA: TGTGCCAGCGGCACTAGCTTACCGTACAATGAGCAGTTCTTC. The rearrangement uses TRBV2 and TRBJ2-1; a weak D match, TRBD2 (6 bases). Trimming shortened V by 8 bases and J by 4 bases, and 15 bases separated the two germline ends. The CDR3 contains 14 residues. Germline values: CDR1 SNHLY, CDR2 FYNNEI.

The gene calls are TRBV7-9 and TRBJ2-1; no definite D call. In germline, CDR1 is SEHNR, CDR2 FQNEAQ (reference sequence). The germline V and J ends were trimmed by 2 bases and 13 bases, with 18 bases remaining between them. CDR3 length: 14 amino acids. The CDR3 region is CASSLLAALSGQFF. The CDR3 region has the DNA TGTGCCAGCAGCTTATTGGCCGCGCTTTCGGGTCAGTTCTTC. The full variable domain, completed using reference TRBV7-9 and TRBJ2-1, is DTGVSQNPRHKITKRGQNVTFRCDPISEHNRLYWYRQTLGQGPEFLTYFQNEAQLEKSRLLSDRFSAERPKGSFSTLEIQRTEQGDSAMYLCASSLLAALSGQFFGPGTRLTVL.

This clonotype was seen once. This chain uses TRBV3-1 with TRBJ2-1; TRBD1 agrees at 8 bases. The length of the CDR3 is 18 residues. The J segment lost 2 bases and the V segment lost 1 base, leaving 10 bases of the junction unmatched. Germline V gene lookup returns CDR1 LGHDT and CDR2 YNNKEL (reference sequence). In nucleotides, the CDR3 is TGTGCCAGCAGCCAAGGATCTGTGGAGGGACAGGCCTACAATGAGCAGTTCTTC. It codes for CASSQGSVEGQAYNEQFF.

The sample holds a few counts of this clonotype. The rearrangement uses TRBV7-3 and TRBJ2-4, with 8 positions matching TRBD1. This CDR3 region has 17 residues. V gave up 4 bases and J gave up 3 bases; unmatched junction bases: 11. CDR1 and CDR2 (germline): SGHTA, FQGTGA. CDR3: CASSSPGGRPGKNIQYF. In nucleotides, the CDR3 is TGTGCCAGCAGCTCCCCAGGGGGCAGGCCCGGCAAAAACATTCAGTACTTC.

Here the CDR3 reads CSASQPSGGRSSYNEQFF. The CDR3 DNA reads as TGCAGTGCTAGTCAACCCAGCGGGGGGCGAAGCTCCTACAATGAGCAGTTCTTC. The rearrangement uses TRBV20-1 and TRBJ2-1, with 9 bases aligning to TRBD2. The CDR3 runs 18 residues. Trimming at V came to 3 bases and at J to 0 bases, leaving 12 bases not matched to a gene. Germline loops: CDR1 DFQATT, CDR2 SNEGSKA (reference sequence).

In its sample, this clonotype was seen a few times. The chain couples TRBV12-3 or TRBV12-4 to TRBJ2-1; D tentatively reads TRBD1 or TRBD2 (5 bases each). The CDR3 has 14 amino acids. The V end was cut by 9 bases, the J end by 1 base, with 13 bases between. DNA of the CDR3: TGTGCCAGTACCCGAGGGGTTTCCTACAATGAGCAGTTCTTC. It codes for CASTRGVSYNEQFF.

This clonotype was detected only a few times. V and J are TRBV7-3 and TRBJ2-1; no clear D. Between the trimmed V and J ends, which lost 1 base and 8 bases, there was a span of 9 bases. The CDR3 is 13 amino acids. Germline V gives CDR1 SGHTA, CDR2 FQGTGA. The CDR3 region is CASSLKPVDEQFF. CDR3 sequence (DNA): TGTGCCAGCAGCTTAAAGCCAGTCGATGAGCAGTTCTTC.

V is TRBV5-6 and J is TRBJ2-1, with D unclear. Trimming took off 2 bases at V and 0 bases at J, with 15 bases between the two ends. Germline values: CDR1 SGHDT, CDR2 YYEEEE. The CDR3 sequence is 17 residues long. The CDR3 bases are TGTGCCAGCAGCTTAATGAGTAGCTGGAGCTCCTACAATGAGCAGTTCTTC. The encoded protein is CASSLMSSWSSYNEQFF.

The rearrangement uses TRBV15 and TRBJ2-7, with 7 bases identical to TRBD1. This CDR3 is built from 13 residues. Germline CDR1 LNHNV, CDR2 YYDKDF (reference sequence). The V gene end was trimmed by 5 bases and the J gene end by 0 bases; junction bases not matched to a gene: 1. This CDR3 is CATSWDSSYEQYF. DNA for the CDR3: TGTGCCACCAGCTGGGACAGCTCCTACGAGCAGTACTTC.

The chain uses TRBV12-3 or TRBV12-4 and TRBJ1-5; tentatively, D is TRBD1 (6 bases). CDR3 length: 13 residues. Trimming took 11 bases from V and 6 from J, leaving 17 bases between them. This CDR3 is CASQLGGVQPQHF. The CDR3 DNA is TGTGCCTCCCAGTTGGGGGGCGTTCAGCCCCAGCATTTT.

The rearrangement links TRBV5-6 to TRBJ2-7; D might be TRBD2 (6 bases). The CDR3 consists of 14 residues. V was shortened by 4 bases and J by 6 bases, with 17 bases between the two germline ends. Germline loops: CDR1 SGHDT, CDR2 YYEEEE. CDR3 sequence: CASSVGLVGGEQYF. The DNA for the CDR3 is TGTGCCAGCAGCGTCGGACTGGTCGGGGGCGAGCAGTACTTC.

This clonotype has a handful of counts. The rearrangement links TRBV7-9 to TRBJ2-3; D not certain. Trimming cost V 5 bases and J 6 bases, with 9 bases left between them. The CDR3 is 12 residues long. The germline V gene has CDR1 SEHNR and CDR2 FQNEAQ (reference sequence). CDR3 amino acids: CASSLKVDTQYF. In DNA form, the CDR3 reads TGTGCCAGCAGCCTGAAAGTGGATACGCAGTATTTT.

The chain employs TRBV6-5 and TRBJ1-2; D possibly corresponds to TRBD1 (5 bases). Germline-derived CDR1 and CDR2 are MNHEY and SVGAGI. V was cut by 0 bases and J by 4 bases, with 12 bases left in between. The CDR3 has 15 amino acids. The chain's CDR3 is CASSYSGAGGYGYTF. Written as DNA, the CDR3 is TGTGCCAGCAGTTACTCCGGGGCAGGAGGCTATGGCTACACCTTC.